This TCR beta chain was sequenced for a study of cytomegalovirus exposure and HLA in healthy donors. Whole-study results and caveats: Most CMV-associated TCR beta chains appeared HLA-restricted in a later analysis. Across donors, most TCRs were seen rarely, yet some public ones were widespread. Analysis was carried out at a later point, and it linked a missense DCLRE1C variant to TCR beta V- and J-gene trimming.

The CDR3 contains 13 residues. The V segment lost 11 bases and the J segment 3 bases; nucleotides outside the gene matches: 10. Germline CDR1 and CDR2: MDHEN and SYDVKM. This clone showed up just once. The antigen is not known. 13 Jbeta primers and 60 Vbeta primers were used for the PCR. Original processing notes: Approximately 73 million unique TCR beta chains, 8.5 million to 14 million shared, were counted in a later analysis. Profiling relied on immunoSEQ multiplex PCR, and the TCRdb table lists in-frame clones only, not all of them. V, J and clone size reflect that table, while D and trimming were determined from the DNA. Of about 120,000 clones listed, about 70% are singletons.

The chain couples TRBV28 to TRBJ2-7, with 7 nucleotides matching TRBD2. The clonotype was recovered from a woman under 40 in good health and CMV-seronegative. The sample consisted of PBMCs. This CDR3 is CAVGRDGLYEQYF. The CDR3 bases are TGTGCCGTAGGGAGGGACGGCCTCTACGAGCAGTACTTC.